This record covers a single TCR beta chain. The sample is drawn from a study of blood T cell repertoires in COVID-19. The V and J ends lost 4 bases and 3 bases, in that order; junction bases with no gene match: 7. The germline gives CDR1 MNHEY, CDR2 SVGEGT. There are 17 residues in the CDR3. In the original workflow: Reference gene primer amplification gave nucleated cell count estimates. The table came from immunoSEQ multiplex PCR; TCRdb's copy has only in-frame clones and leaves some out. V, J and clone size derive from that table, while D and trimming were established from the DNA sequence. The sample lists 310,000 or so clones; around 90% were seen once.

This chain links TRBV6-2 or TRBV6-3 with TRBJ2-2; 11 nucleotides line up with TRBD1. The receptor was isolated from a young woman who had recovered from COVID-19. The sample taken for sequencing was PBMCs or T cells enriched from blood (not recorded which). This CDR3 is CASSFNPGQGDTGELFF. DNA for the CDR3: TGTGCCAGCAGTTTTAACCCGGGACAGGGGGACACCGGGGAGCTGTTTTTT.